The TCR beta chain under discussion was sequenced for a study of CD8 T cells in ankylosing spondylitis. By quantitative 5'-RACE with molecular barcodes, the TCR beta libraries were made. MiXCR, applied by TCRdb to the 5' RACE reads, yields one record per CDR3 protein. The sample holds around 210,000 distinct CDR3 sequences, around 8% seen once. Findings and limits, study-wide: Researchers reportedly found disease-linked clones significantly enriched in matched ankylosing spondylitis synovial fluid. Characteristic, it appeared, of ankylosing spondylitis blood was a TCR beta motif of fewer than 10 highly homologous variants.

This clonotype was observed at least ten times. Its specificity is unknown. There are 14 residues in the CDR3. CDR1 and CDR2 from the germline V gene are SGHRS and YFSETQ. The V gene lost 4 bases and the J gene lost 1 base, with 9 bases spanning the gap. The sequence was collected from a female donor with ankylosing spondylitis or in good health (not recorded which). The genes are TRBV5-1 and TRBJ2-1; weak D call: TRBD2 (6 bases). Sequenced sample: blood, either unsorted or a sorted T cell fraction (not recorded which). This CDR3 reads CASSAGWSYNEQFF. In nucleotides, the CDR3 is TGCGCCAGCAGCGCGGGATGGTCCTACAATGAGCAGTTCTTC. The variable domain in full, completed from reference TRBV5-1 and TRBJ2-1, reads KAGVTQTPRYLIKTRGQQVTLSCSPISGHRSVSWYQQTPGQGLQFLFEYFSETQRNKGNFPGRFSGRQFSNSRSEMNVSTLELGDSALYLCASSAGWSYNEQFFGPGTRLTVL.